This TCR beta chain was recovered during a study of T cells in pancreatic ductal adenocarcinoma. Points from the study as a whole: Results skew toward the minority of patients with early-stage disease. Blood had more productive templates and around 8.6-fold more unique clonotypes than tumor. Enrichment of CD45RO+ effector over naive T cells in tumors may bias clonality. Tumor and blood clonality did not differ significantly, about 0.112 versus 0.072.

About this clone: What it recognizes is unknown.

This CDR3 is 18 amino acids long. Unmatched junction bases numbered 15, after V lost 6 bases and J lost 5 bases. Germline CDR1 and CDR2: MNHGY and SVAAGI. Here immunoSEQ multiplex PCR was the method, and the copy in TCRdb shows in-frame clones only, minus some. The data hold about 100,000 clones, with about 95% observed a single time. The selected patients with pancreatic ductal adenocarcinoma had surgery but no neoadjuvant therapy. The source of this sequence is a human donor with pancreatic ductal adenocarcinoma. The V gene is TRBV6-9, the J gene TRBJ2-5, with 13 bases that match TRBD2. The sequenced sample consisted of PBMCs. CDR3 protein: CASRGTSGRAGLVETQYF. CDR3 DNA: TGTGCCAGCAGAGGAACTAGCGGGAGGGCCGGGTTGGTGGAGACCCAGTACTTC.